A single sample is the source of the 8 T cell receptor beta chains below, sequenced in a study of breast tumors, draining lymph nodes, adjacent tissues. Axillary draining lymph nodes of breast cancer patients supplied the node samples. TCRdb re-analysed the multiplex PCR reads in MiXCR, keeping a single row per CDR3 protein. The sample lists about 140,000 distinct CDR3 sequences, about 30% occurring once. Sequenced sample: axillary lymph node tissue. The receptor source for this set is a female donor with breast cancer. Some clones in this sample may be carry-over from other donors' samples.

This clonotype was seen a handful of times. The CDR3 coding sequence is TGTGCCAGCAGTCTACTAGCGGGGGGGCTAAATGAGCAGTTCTTC. Protein: CASSLLAGGLNEQFF. The V and J genes are TRBV6-2 or TRBV6-3 and TRBJ2-1; 13 bases agree with TRBD2. This CDR3 region has 15 residues. Trimming took 5 bases from V and 7 from J; bases not matched to a gene: 5. Germline V CDR1 and CDR2: MNHEY, SVGEGT.

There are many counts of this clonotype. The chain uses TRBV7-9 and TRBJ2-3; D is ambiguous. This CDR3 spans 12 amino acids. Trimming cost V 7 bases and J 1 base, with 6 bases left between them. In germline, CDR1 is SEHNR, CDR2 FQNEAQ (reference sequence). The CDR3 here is CASTPGTDTQYF. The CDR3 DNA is TGTGCCAGCACCCCCGGCACAGATACGCAGTATTTT.

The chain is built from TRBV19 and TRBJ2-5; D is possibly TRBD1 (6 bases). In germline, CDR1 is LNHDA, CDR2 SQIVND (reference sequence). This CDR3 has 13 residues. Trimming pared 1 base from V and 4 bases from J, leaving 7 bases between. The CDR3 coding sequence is TGTGCCAGTAGTATAGCCAGGGGAGAGACCCAGTACTTC. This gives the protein CASSIARGETQYF. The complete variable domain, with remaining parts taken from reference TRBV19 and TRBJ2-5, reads DGGITQSPKYLFRKEGQNVTLSCEQNLNHDAMYWYRQDPGQGLRLIYYSQIVNDFQKGDIAEGYSVSREKKESFPLTVTSAQKNPTAFYLCASSIARGETQYFGPGTRLLVL.

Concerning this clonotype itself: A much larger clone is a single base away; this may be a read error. The CDR3 sequence is CASSYGQADGYTF. In DNA form, the CDR3 reads TGTGCCAGCAGTTACGGGCAGGCCGATGGCTACACCTTC. The J gene is TRBJ1-2, the V gene TRBV6-2 or TRBV6-3; D remains ambiguous. CDR1 MNHEY and CDR2 SVGEGT come from the germline V gene. This CDR3 is 13 amino acids long. V lost 2 bases, J lost 6 bases, and 10 bases lay in between.

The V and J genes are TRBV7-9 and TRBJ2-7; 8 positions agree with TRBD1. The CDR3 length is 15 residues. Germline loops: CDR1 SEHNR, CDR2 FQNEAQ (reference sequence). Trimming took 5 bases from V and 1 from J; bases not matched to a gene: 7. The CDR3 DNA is TGTGCCAGCAGCCCGCCGGACAGGGTGTCCTACGAGCAGTACGTC. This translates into CASSPPDRVSYEQYV.

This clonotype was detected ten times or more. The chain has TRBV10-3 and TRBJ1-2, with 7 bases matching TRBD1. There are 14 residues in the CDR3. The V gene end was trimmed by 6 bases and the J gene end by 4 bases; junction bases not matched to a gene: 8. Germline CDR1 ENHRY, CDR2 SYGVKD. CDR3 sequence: CAIRETGFRYGYTF. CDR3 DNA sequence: TGTGCCATCAGGGAGACAGGGTTTCGCTATGGCTACACCTTC.

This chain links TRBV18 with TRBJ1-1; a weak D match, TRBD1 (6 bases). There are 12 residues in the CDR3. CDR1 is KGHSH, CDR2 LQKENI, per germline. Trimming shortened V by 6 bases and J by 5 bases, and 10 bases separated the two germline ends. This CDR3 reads CASSPDRTEAFF. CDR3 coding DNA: TGTGCCAGCTCTCCCGACAGGACTGAAGCTTTCTTT.

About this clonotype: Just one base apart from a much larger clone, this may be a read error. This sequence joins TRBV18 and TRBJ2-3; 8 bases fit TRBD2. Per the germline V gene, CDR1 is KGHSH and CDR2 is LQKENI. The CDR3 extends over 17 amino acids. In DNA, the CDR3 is TGTGCCAGCTCATCGAGGGGATCTAGCGGGCGCACAGATACGAAGTATTTT. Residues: CASSSRGSSGRTDTKYF.